This T cell receptor (beta chain) was documented in a study of STAT5B mutations in CD4+ large granular lymphocyte leukemia (dated by TCRdb to between 2022 and 2023). Study-level background: Among the healthy controls, the CDR3 'QG' motif was associated with a particular HLA allele. TCRbeta repertoires of CD4+ T-cell large granular lymphocyte leukemia patients were compared with those of healthy blood donors. Flow cytometry on FACSCanto II or FACSVerse confirmed that purified fractions exceeded 95% purity among lymphocytes.

From cysteine to phenylalanine, the CDR3 is 13 amino acids long. The kept DNA is CDR3 alone, 39 bases in frame from the first base. Germline trimming: 4 bases from V, 2 bases from J; junction bases outside gene matches: 1. The germline V gene sets CDR1 to SGHNT and CDR2 to YENEEA. The immunoSEQ assay at survey resolution was used to sequence TCRbeta rearrangements from genomic DNA. The study's processing was this. In the TCR sequencing data, the smallest productive clonotype frequency that could be detected was 2.59 x 10-5. Analyses included only productive TCRbeta rearrangements, meaning complete and in-frame sequences. Clonality for each sample was calculated as Simpson clonality in the immunoSEQ Analyzer version 3.0. Clones were grouped by frequency into very rare, small, medium, large (1-20%) or hyperexpanded (>20%) categories. OLGA 1.2.3 estimated generation probabilities, VDJtools produced V-gene circos plots, VDJdb was queried for specificities, and GLIPH identified CDR3 motifs. Held by TCRdb, this immuneACCESS table contains in-frame sequences only and omits some clones. Under half of the omission traces to an unresolved V gene where checked; the cause of the rest is unknown. For V, J and clone size, that table is used; D and trimming come from the DNA. The sample contains tens of thousands of clones, 70% to 80% of them found a single time. The top ten clonotypes cover 0.4% to 0.45% of the sample.

What the work shows at the level of the full study, not this receptor alone: The data were not HLA-matched, and the higher clonality in CD4+ T-LGLL than in CD8+ T-LGLL could be due to the relatively small sample size. Enrichment of TRBV06-family usage was observed among the top patient clones (8/27) relative to healthy controls (2/35). Main leukemic clonotypes were private to each patient, although over 20% of the main leukemic clonotypes were found at low frequency in the non-leukemic repertoires of other patients. Greater clonality appeared to be present in CD4-sorted patient repertoires than in healthy CD4+ repertoires, and the difference was retained after the putative leukemic clones were removed.

The healthy controls were 37 blood donors, and the buffy coats of these donors were supplied by the Finnish Red Cross blood service. All TCR-sequenced material derived from peripheral blood: patient blood samples and healthy donor buffy coats. Ficoll-Hypaque gradient centrifugation was used to isolate peripheral blood mononuclear cells. Magnetic purification was used to isolate CD4+ cells from the buffy coats of the healthy controls. Genomic DNA was extracted with the Gentra Puregene Cell and Tissue kit and quantified on a Qubit 2.0 fluorometer. This clone has just one count. Its antigen is currently not known. No much larger clone exists at a distance of one base, and base qualities are not known.

The sequenced material came from CD4+ T cells from blood buffy coats. This TCR was sampled from a human donor in good health. The V gene is TRBV11-3 and the J gene is TRBJ2-7; 8 of the junction bases match TRBD2. The sequenced DNA is TGTGCCAGCAGCTATAGCGGGACCTACGAGCAGTACTTC. It translates to CASSYSGTYEQYF.